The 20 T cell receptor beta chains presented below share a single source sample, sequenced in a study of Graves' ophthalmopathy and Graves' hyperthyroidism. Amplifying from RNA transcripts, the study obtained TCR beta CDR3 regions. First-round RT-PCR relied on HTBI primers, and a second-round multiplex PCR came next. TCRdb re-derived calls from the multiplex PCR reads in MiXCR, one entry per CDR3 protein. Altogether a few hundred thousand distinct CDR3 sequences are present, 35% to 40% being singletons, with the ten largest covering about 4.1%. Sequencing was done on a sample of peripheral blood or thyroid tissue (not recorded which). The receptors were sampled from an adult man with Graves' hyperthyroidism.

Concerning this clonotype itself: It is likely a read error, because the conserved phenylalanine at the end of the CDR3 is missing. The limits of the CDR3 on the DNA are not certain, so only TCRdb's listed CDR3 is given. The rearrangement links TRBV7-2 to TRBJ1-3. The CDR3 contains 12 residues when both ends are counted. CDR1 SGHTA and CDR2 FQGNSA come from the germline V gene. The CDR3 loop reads CASSSDVGRFGT.

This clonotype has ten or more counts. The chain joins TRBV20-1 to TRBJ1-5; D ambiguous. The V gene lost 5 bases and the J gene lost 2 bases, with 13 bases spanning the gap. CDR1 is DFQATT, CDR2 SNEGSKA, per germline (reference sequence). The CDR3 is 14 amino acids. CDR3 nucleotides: TGCAGTGCTGCAACTTGGGAGGGCAATCAGCCCCAGCATTTT. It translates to CSAATWEGNQPQHF.

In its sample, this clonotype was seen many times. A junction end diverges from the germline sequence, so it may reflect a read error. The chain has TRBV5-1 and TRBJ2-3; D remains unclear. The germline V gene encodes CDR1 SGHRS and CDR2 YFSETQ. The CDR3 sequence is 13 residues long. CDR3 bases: TGTGCCAGCAGCTTGGCCAGCACAGATACGCAGTATTTT. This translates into CASSLASTDTQYF.

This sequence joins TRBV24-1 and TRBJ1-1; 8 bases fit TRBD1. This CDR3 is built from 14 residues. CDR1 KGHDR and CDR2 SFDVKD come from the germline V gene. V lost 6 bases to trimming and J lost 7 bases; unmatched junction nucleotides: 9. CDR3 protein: CATSSKDRGNEAFF. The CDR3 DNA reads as TGTGCCACCAGTAGTAAAGACAGGGGTAATGAAGCTTTCTTT.

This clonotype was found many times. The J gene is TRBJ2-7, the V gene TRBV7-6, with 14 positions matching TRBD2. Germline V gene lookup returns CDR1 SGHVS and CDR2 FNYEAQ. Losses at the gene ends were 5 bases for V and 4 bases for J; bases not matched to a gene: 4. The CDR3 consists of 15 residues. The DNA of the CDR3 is TGTGCCAGCAGCCCAGGGACTAGCGGGAGTTACGAGCAGTACTTC. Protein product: CASSPGTSGSYEQYF.

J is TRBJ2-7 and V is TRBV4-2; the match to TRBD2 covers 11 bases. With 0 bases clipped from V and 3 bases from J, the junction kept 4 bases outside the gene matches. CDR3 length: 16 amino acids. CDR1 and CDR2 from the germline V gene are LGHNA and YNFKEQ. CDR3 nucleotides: TGTGCCAGCAGCCAAGATGGGGGACTAGCGGACTACGAGCAGTACTTC. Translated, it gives CASSQDGGLADYEQYF.

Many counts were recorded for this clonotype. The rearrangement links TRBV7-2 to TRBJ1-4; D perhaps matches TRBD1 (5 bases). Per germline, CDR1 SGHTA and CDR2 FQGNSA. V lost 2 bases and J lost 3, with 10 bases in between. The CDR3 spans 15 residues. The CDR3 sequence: CASSLFRESNEKLFF. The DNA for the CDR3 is TGTGCCAGCAGCTTATTCAGGGAGTCTAATGAAAAACTGTTTTTT.

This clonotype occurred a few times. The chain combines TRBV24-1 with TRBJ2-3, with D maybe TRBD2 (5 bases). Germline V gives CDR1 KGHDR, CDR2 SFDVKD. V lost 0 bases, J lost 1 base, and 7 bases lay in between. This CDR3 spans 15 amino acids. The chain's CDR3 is CATSDLSEGTDTQYF. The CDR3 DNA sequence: TGTGCCACCAGTGATTTGTCGGAGGGCACAGATACGCAGTATTTT.

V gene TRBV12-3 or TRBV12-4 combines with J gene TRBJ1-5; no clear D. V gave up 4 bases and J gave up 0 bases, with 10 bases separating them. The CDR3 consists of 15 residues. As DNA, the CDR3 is TGTGCCAGCAGTTGGGAAAGTCTTAGCAATCAGCCCCAGCATTTT. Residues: CASSWESLSNQPQHF.

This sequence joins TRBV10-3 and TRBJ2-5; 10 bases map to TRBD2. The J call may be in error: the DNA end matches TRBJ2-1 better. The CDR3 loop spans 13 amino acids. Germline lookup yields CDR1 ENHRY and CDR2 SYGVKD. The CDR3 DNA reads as TGTGCCATCAGCCCTAGCGGGAGCAATGAGCAGTTCTTC. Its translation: CAISPSGSNEQFF.

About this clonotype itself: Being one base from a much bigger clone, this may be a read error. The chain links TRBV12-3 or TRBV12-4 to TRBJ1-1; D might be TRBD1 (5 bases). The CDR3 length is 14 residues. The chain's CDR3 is CTSTLGGVNTEAFF. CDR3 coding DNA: TGTACCAGCACCCTCGGGGGGGTGAACACTGAAGCTTTCTTT.

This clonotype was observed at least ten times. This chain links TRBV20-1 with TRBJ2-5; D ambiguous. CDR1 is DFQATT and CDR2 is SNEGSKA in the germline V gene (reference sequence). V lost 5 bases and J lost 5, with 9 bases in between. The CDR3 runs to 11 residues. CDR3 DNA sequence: TGCAGTGCTCCTGATTCGGAGACCCAGTACTTC. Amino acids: CSAPDSETQYF.

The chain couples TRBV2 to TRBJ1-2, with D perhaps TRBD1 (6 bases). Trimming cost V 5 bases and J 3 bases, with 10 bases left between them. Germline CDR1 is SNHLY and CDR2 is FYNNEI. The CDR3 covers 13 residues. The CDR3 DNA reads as TGTGCCAGCAGTCCAGGGGTATACTATGGCTACACCTTC. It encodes CASSPGVYYGYTF.

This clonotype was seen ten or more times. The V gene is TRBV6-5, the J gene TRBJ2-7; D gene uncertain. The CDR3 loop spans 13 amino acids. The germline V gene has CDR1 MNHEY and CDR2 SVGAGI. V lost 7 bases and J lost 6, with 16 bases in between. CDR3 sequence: CASTLKWGGEQYF. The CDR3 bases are TGTGCCAGCACCCTAAAGTGGGGTGGCGAGCAGTACTTC.

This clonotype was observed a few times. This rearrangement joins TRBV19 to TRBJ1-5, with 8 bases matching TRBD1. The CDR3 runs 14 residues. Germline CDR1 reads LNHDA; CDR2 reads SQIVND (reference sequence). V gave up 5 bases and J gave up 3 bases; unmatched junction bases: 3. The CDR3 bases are TGTGCCAGTAGTGTGACAGGGGCCAATCAGCCCCAGCATTTT. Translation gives CASSVTGANQPQHF.

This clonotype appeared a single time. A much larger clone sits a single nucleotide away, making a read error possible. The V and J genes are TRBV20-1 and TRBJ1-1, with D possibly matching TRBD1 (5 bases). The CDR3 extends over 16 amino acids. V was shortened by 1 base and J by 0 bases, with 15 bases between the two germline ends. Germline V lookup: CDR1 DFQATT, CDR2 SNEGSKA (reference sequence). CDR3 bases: TGCAGTGCTAGAGGTATCGTTCCAGGGATGAACACTGAAGCTTTCTTT. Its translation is CSARGIVPGMNTEAFF.

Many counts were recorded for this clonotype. CDR3 loop: CSARDSRRAEQETQYF. The CDR3 nucleotides read TGCAGTGCTAGAGATTCCCGGCGGGCAGAACAAGAGACCCAGTACTTC. This chain links TRBV20-1 with TRBJ2-5, with D possibly being TRBD2 (5 bases). Germline assignment: CDR1 DFQATT and CDR2 SNEGSKA (reference sequence). The V and J ends lost 0 bases and 2 bases respectively, with 16 bases between them. The CDR3 is made up of 16 amino acids.

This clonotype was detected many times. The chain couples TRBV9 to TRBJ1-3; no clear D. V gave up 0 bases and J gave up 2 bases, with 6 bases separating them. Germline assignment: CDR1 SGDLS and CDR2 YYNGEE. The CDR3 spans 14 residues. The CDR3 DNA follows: TGTGCCAGCAGCGTAGGAGGTACTGGAAACACCATATATTTT. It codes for CASSVGGTGNTIYF.

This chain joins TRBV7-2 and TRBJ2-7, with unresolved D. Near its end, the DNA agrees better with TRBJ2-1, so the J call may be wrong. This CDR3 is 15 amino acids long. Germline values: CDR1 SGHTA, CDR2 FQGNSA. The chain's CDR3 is CASSLRTTGRREQFF. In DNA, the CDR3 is TGTGCCAGCAGCTTACGTACTACCGGCAGGCGCGAGCAGTTCTTC.

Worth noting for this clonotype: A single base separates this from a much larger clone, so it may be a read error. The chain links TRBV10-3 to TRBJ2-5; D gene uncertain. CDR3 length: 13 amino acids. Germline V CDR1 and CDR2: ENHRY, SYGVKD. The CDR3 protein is CAISVREQETQHF. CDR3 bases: TGTGCCATCAGTGTCCGCGAACAAGAGACCCAGCACTTC.